Below, 9 T cell receptor beta chains from the same sample are listed, as sequenced in a study of T-cell reconstitution after alpha-beta-depleted transplantation in children. Unique molecular identifiers were built into the TCRbeta library. TCRdb re-called the PCR reads through MiXCR, storing one row per CDR3 protein. The top ten hold under 1.2% of the sample, which has 640,000 or so distinct CDR3 sequences, approximately 16% seen once. The material was PBMCs from the stem cell graft donor, obtained from the stem cell graft. Source of these receptors: a human donor who donated a stem cell graft to a child with acute myeloid leukemia.

This clonotype was observed at least ten times. The genes are TRBV5-5 and TRBJ2-3; the D is unclear. CDR1 is SGHKS and CDR2 is YYEKEE in the germline V gene (reference sequence). This CDR3 contains 13 residues. Trimming stripped 2 bases from V and 4 bases from J, with 8 bases between. The CDR3 here is CASSLGRSDTQYF. The CDR3 nucleotides read TGTGCCAGCAGCTTAGGCAGATCAGATACGCAGTATTTT.

This clonotype was counted many times. In DNA, the CDR3 is TGCAGCGCTGGACAGGGGAACACTGAAGCTTTCTTT. This sequence encodes CSAGQGNTEAFF. This chain joins TRBV29-1 and TRBJ1-1; 8 bases align to TRBD1. Looked up from germline, CDR1 is SQVTM and CDR2 is ANQGSEA. The CDR3 spans 12 residues. V lost 7 bases to trimming and J lost 1 base; unmatched junction nucleotides: 2. The variable domain in full, with the rest retrieved from reference TRBV29-1 and TRBJ1-1, is SAVISQKPSRDICQRGTSLTIQCQVDSQVTMMFWYRQQPGQSLTLIATANQGSEATYESGFVIDKFPISRPNLTFSTLTVSNMSPEDSSIYLCSAGQGNTEAFFGQGTRLTVV.

This clonotype was found many times. This chain links TRBV5-1 with TRBJ2-1; D is uncertain. Per germline, CDR1 SGHRS and CDR2 YFSETQ. This CDR3 comprises 14 residues. Trimming shortened V by 5 bases and J by 6 bases, and 15 bases separated the two germline ends. The CDR3 protein is CASSGRKSGNEQFF. DNA of the CDR3: TGCGCCAGCAGTGGAAGAAAGTCAGGCAATGAGCAGTTCTTC.

This clonotype was recorded a few times. This chain joins TRBV20-1 and TRBJ1-1, with 8 bases fitting TRBD1. Trimming at V came to 0 bases and at J to 6 bases, leaving 9 bases not matched to a gene. Germline V gene sequence: CDR1 DFQATT, CDR2 SNEGSKA (reference sequence). The CDR3 is made up of 15 amino acids. The CDR3 spells CSARDWEGQVSEAFF. CDR3 bases: TGCAGTGCTAGAGATTGGGAGGGACAGGTTTCTGAAGCTTTCTTT.

The chain couples TRBV7-2 to TRBJ1-1; D gene unclear. The CDR3 runs to 15 residues. Trimming pared 0 bases from V and 0 bases from J, leaving 8 bases between. CDR1 is SGHTA and CDR2 is FQGNSA in the germline V gene. As DNA, the CDR3 is TGTGCCAGCAGCTTAGCCCCCCCCCTGAACACTGAAGCTTTCTTT. This gives the protein CASSLAPPLNTEAFF. Looking up the rest from reference TRBV7-2 and TRBJ1-1 gives the full variable domain: GAGVSQSPSNKVTEKGKDVELRCDPISGHTALYWYRQSLGQGLEFLIYFQGNSAPDKSGLPSDRFSAERTGGSVSTLTIQRTQQEDSAVYLCASSLAPPLNTEAFFGQGTRLTVV.

The V call is TRBV7-3, the J call TRBJ2-7; D is undetermined. The CDR3 consists of 13 residues. Germline CDR1 reads SGHTA; CDR2 reads FQGTGA. With 3 bases removed from V and 3 bases from J, the gap between germline ends came to 9 bases. The CDR3 DNA is TGTGCCAGCAGCTTCGGACCGGACTACGAGCAGTACTTC. It translates to CASSFGPDYEQYF.

This clonotype was seen repeatedly, ten times or more. The rearrangement uses TRBV6-5 and TRBJ1-6; no firm D call. Trimming took off 7 bases at V and 7 bases at J, with 8 bases between the two ends. CDR3 length: 12 residues. The germline gives CDR1 MNHEY, CDR2 SVGAGI. The CDR3 protein is CASKNSNSPLHF. CDR3 in DNA: TGTGCCAGCAAAAACTCGAATTCACCCCTCCACTTT.

The J gene is TRBJ1-5, the V gene TRBV12-3 or TRBV12-4; 8 positions agree with TRBD1. The CDR3 runs to 16 residues. With 6 bases clipped from V and 1 base from J, the junction kept 8 bases outside the gene matches. The CDR3 coding sequence is TGTGCCAGCAGAGCCCAGACAGGGGTAAGCAATCAGCCCCAGCATTTT. It translates to CASRAQTGVSNQPQHF.

This clonotype was seen a few times. The chain links TRBV9 to TRBJ2-1; no reliable D call. Deletions cut 0 bases from V and 4 bases from J, with 11 bases between. This CDR3 comprises 15 residues. Germline lookup yields CDR1 SGDLS and CDR2 YYNGEE. This CDR3 is CASSVEGGDYNEQFF. The CDR3 region has the DNA TGTGCCAGCAGCGTAGAAGGTGGGGATTACAATGAGCAGTTCTTC.